Listed below are T cell receptor beta chains from one sample, sequenced in a study of shared clonotypes between healthy human individuals. Repertoires were generated with immunoSEQ multiplex PCR, while TCRdb's copy carries only in-frame clones and drops some. The sample holds a few million clones; about 92% are singletons and the top ten take 0.11% to 0.15%. The sequencing input was naive CD4+ T cells sorted from blood. These receptors all stem from a man between 18 and 35 years old in good health. Each CDR3 is given without its conserved first and last residue. A D gene is named only where the DNA matches it firmly.

j_gene,v_gene,d_gene,CDR3aa
TRBJ1-1,TRBV28,-,ASSRIRATEAF
TRBJ2-2,TRBV18,-,ASSLPGTQNTGELF
TRBJ2-7,TRBV5-1,-,ASSLGGDSYEQY
TRBJ2-1,TRBV6-6,TRBD1,ASSPGDRGSYNEQF
TRBJ1-2,TRBV5-6,-,ASSGDTYYGYT
TRBJ1-2,TRBV4-1,-,ASSQARDGYGYT
TRBJ2-7,TRBV6-6,-,ASSYQGTYEQY
TRBJ2-1,TRBV30,-,AWSRSANYNEQF
TRBJ2-3,TRBV4-1,TRBD1,ASSAGQGGTDTQY
TRBJ2-7,TRBV18,-,ASSRPGTLGEQY
TRBJ1-2,TRBV18,-,ASSPDQSNYGYT
TRBJ2-5,TRBV9,-,ASSVTGRETQY
TRBJ2-1,TRBV2,TRBD2,ASRIAGGNEQF
TRBJ1-2,TRBV6-6,-,ASSYSGGIKTYGYT
TRBJ2-3,TRBV5-1,-,ASSLAGSNTQY
TRBJ2-7,TRBV5-4,-,ASSRDFSYEQY
TRBJ2-3,TRBV7-9,TRBD2,ASSRTLAGITDTQY
TRBJ2-7,TRBV2,-,ASSRDSYEQY
TRBJ2-1,TRBV9,TRBD2,ASSVGTRIRGSYNEQF
TRBJ1-2,TRBV10-3,TRBD1,AIREGQGAEGYT
TRBJ2-1,TRBV5-1,-,ASSTDSSYNEQF
TRBJ2-3,TRBV10-2,TRBD1,ASSESYRGGTDTQY
TRBJ1-6,TRBV5-1,-,ASQADAYSPLH
TRBJ2-3,TRBV11-2,-,ASSLTGMADTQY
TRBJ1-1,TRBV6-1,-,ASSASGQNTEAF
TRBJ1-1,TRBV27,TRBD1,ASSSPGQGFPGTEAF
TRBJ1-6,TRBV2,-,ASSERQGNNSPLH
TRBJ1-6,TRBV5-1,-,ASSLIRVSLGAPLH
TRBJ2-7,TRBV2,-,ASSEWEQEY
TRBJ2-1,TRBV15,TRBD1,ATSRDRGRNEQF
TRBJ2-5,TRBV10-2,TRBD2,ASSEYGASGGGQETQY
TRBJ1-5,TRBV4-1,-,ASSRTANQPQH
TRBJ2-1,TRBV2,-,ASSLQGYNEQF
TRBJ1-1,TRBV10-3,-,AISESSAGHEAF
TRBJ1-2,TRBV19,TRBD1,ASSTGQGWAYGYT
TRBJ1-3,TRBV2,-,ASRTGGGNTIY
TRBJ2-3,TRBV5-6,-,ASSFLAEYTDTQY